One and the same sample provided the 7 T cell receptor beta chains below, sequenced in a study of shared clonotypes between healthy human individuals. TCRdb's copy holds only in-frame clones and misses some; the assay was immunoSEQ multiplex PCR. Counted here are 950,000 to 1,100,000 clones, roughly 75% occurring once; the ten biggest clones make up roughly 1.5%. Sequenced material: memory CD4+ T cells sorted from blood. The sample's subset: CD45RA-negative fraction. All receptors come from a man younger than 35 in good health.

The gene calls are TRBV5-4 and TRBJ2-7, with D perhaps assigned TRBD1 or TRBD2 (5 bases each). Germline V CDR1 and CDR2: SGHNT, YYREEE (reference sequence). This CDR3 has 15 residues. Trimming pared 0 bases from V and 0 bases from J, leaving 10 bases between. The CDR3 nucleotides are TGTGCCAGCAGCTTGGTGGGGGAGAGCTCCTACGAGCAGTACTTC. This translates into CASSLVGESSYEQYF. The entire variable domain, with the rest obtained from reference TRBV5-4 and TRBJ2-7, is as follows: ETGVTQSPTHLIKTRGQQVTLRCSSQSGHNTVSWYQQALGQGPQFIFQYYREEENGRGNFPPRFSGLQFPNYSSELNVNALELDDSALYLCASSLVGESSYEQYFGPGTRLTVT.

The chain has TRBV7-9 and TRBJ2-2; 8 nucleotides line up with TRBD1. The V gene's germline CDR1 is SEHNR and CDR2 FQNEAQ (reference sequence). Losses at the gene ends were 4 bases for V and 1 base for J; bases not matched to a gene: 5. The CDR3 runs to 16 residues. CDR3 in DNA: TGTGCCAGCAGCTCTCTAGGGACAGGGAACACCGGGGAGCTGTTTTTT. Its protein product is CASSSLGTGNTGELFF.

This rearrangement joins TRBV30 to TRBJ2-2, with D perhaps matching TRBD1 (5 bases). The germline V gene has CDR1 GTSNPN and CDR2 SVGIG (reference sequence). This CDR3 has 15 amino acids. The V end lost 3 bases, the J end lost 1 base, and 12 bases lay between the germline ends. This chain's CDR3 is CAWSPPGQNTGELFF. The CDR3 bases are TGTGCCTGGAGCCCCCCAGGACAGAACACCGGGGAGCTGTTTTTT. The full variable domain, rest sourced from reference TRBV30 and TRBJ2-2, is SQTIHQWPATLVQPVGSPLSLECTVEGTSNPNLYWYRQAAGRGLQLLFYSVGIGQISSEVPQNLSASRPQDRQFILSSKKLLLSDSGFYLCAWSPPGQNTGELFFGEGSRLTVL.

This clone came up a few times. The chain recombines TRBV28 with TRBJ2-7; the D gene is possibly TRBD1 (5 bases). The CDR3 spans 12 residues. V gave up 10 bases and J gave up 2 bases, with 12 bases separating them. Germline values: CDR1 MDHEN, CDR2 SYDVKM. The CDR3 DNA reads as TGTGCCACAGGGAAAACAACCTACGAGCAGTACTTC. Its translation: CATGKTTYEQYF.

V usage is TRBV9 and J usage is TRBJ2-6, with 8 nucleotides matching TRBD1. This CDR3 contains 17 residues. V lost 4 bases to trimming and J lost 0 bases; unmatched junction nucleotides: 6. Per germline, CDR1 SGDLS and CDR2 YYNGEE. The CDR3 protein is CASSPGTGNSGANVLTF. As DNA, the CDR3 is TGTGCCAGCAGCCCCGGGACAGGTAACTCTGGGGCCAACGTCCTGACTTTC. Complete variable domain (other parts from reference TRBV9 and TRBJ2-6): DSGVTQTPKHLITATGQRVTLRCSPRSGDLSVYWYQQSLDQGLQFLIQYYNGEERAKGNILERFSAQQFPDLHSELNLSSLELGDSALYFCASSPGTGNSGANVLTFGAGSRLTVL.

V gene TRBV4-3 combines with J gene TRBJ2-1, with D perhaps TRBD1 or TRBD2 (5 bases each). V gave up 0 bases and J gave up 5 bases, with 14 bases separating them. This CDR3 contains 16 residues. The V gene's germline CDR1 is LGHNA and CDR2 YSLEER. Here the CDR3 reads CASSQDLGEIHNEQFF. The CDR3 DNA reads TGCGCCAGCAGCCAAGATCTGGGGGAGATCCACAATGAGCAGTTCTTC.

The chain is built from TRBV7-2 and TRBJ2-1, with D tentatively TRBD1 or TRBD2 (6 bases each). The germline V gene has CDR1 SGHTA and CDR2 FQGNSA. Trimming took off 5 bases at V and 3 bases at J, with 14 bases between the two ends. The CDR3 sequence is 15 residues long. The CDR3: CASSIGGQHYNEQFF. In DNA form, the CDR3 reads TGTGCCAGCAGCATAGGGGGGCAGCACTACAATGAGCAGTTCTTC.